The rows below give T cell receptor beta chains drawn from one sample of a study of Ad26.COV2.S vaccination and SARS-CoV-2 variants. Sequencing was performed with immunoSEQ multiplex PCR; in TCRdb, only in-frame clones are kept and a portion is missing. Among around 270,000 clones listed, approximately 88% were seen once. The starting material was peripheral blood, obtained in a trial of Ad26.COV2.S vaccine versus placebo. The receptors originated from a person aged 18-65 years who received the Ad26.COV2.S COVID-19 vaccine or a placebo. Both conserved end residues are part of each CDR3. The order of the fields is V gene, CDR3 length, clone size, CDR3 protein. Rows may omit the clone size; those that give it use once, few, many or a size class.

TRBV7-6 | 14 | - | CASTSPGQHYGYTF
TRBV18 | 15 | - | CASSPTGGNYNEQFF
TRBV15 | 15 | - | CATSDPLSSYNEQFF
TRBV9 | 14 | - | CASSVADQNQPQHF
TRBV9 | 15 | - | CASSASGQGINEQFF
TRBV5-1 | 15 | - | CASSLASSRGDTQYF
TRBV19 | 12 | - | CASTTGRYGYTF
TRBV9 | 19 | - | CASSARGASGGSSRGTQYF
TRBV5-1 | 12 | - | CASSWDGEKLFF
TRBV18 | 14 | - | CASSPNWGEQPQHF
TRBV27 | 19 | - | CASSLSYPAQGTSGNTIYF
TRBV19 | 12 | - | CASRRAGETQYF
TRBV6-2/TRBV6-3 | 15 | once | CASSYAGGSNQPQHF
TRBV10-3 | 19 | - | CAISESRASGTSSTDTQYF
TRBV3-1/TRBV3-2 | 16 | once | CASSRGLLNSGNTIYF
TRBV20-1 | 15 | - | CSASRGLAGNNEQFF
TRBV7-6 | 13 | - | CASSFRTGNEQFF
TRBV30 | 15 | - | CAWRKGLAGTGELFF
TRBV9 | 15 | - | CASTRRTQSNQPQHF
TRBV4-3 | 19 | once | CASSQDPPTSGGGTGELFF
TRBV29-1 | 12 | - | CSVAGGGTEAFF
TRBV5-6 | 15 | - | CASSRPLAGTGELFF
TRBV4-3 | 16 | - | CASSQDWGTSGFEQFF
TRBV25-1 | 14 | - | CASSERFSTGELFF
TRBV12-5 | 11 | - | CASGLGDTQYF
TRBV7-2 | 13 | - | CASTQDSTDTQYF
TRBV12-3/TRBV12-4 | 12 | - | CASSFGGDTQYF
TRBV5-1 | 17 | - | CASSLDDRPFSGNTIYF
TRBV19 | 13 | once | CASSYGQGYGYTF
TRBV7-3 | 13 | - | CASSLSRENEQFF
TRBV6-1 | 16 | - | CASSDGTGFSNQPQHF
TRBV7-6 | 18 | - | CASSLAPTSGSYTGELFF